This T cell receptor (beta chain) was profiled in a study of blood T cells in healthy people across ages. Broader study findings: The fall in TCR beta diversity per million T cells was roughly linear with age.

A second PCR of roughly 7 to 11 cycles used a sample-barcoded 5' primer and a J-beta primer mix. TCRdb reprocessed the 5' RACE reads with MiXCR, giving one entry per CDR3 protein. The table records 1.5 million to 1.8 million distinct CDR3 sequences, approximately 43% of them present only once. Ten milliliters of peripheral blood were drawn from each donor into EDTA-treated tubes. This clonotype was seen more than once but under ten times. What it binds is unknown. Sequenced sample: blood. The TCR originated in a woman aged 18-29 years in good health.

The CDR3 region is CASSLGRTGLAGGSSYEQYF. CDR3 nucleotide sequence: TGTGCCAGCAGTTTAGGAAGAACGGGACTAGCGGGAGGGAGTTCCTACGAGCAGTACTTC. The genes are TRBV12-3 or TRBV12-4 and TRBJ2-7; 16 bases agree with TRBD2. The V gene end was trimmed by 1 base and the J gene end by 1 base; junction bases not matched to a gene: 10. The CDR3 is 20 residues long.